This T cell receptor beta chain comes out of a study of blood T cell repertoires in COVID-19. Study-level information: Whether acute or convalescent, the COVID-19 samples came from the United States, Italy and Spain. T cells, B-cell-depleted T cells, or PBMCs provided the cDNA or gDNA that served as material.

Authors' methods: Amplified reference gene primers provided the basis for estimating nucleated cell counts. Assay: immunoSEQ multiplex PCR; the TCRdb copy retains only in-frame clones and omits some. Clone size and V and J calls were adopted from that table, with D and trimming inferred from the DNA. The sample consists of around 94,000 clones, about 90% of them appearing once. Between the trimmed V and J ends, which lost 7 bases and 5 bases, there was a span of 14 bases. Germline-derived CDR1 and CDR2 are SQVTM and ANQGSEA. The CDR3 totals 12 residues. The clonotype originates from a man over 45 with active COVID-19. The source material was peripheral blood. The chain employs TRBV29-1 and TRBJ1-1, with D possibly being TRBD1 (5 bases). CDR3 in DNA: TGCAGCGAAGTGGAGGGGCGGACTGAAGCTTTCTTT. Translated, it gives CSEVEGRTEAFF.